This T cell receptor beta chain originates from a study of blood T cell repertoires in COVID-19. For the study at large: Researchers got acute and convalescent COVID-19 samples from the United States, Italy and Spain. Sources were T cells, B-cell-depleted T cells, or PBMCs; the material itself was cDNA or gDNA.

Per the original data handling: The authors estimated nucleated cell counts from reference gene primer amplification. This table comes from immunoSEQ multiplex PCR, and its TCRdb copy is limited to in-frame clones, with some not included. The D gene and trimming were derived from the DNA, and the V and J assignments and clone size from that table. The data show 55,000 to 75,000 clones, about 81% seen once. Germline V gene data show CDR1 as MNHEY and CDR2 as SMNVEV (reference sequence). The CDR3 is 12 amino acids. Trimming left V 5 bases short and J 6 bases short, with 7 bases between. This chain joins TRBV27 and TRBJ2-2; D unclear. Sequencing input: peripheral blood. The clonotype comes from a human donor in a cohort sampled during active COVID-19. This chain's CDR3 is CASSPIAGELFF. Written as DNA, the CDR3 is TGTGCCAGCAGTCCAATTGCCGGGGAGCTGTTTTTT.